This TCR beta chain was identified in a study of shared clonotypes between healthy human individuals. Points from the study as a whole: The naive CD4 repertoires of several donors were compared, and roughly 5.1% of clonotypes were shared.

On this clone itself: Antigen: not known.

Profiling relied on immunoSEQ multiplex PCR, and the TCRdb table lists in-frame clones only, not all of them. The sample holds about 2 million clones, 85% to 95% seen once. CD45RA-negative memory and CD45RA+ naive subsets were split from the CD4+ cells. Per the germline V gene, CDR1 is ENHRY and CDR2 is SYGVKD. The CDR3 is 13 residues long. V lost 7 bases and J 2 bases, leaving 11 bases between the germline ends. This sequence joins TRBV10-3 and TRBJ1-1; possible D gene TRBD1, 5 bases. Sequencing used naive CD4+ T cells sorted from blood. Subset described: CD45RA+ positively selected. The TCR originated in a man younger than 35 in good health. The CDR3 DNA sequence: TGTGCCATCACCGGGACGGGTAACACTGAAGCTTTCTTT. Translated, it gives CAITGTGNTEAFF.